The source of this T cell receptor beta chain is a study of response to subunit inactivated influenza vaccine. Study-level results: Authors suggested each seasonal influenza vaccination recruits few new T cells.

TCRdb passed the RT-PCR reads through MiXCR, listing each CDR3 protein once. The table shows around 530,000 distinct CDR3 sequences, with approximately 12% occurring only once. As to this clonotype: As yet, its antigen is unknown.

This sequence originates from a man aged 50 or older who received an inactivated influenza vaccine. Sequenced material: PBMCs from blood, taken on the day of vaccination.

The CDR3 nucleotides read TGCAGCGTTGAAGGACTAGCGCGCCCGACAGATACGCAGTATTTT. Amino acid sequence: CSVEGLARPTDTQYF. This chain uses TRBV29-1 with TRBJ2-3, with 8 bases that match TRBD2. The V segment lost 1 base and the J segment 3 bases; nucleotides outside the gene matches: 6. This CDR3 is built from 15 residues. Germline V gene lookup returns CDR1 SQVTM and CDR2 ANQGSEA.